This TCR beta chain came from a study of shared clonotypes between healthy human individuals. Study context: The composition of the donors was two women and three men aged 18 to 49.

Sequencing used immunoSEQ multiplex PCR; TCRdb keeps in-frame clones, though not all of them. The table records around 200,000 clones, approximately 60% of them present only once. Germline values: CDR1 KGHSH, CDR2 LQKENI. The ends were cut back, 3 bases at V and 1 base at J, with 13 bases in the middle. This CDR3 has 16 amino acids. The receptor was derived from a man aged 30 to 39 in good health. V and J are TRBV18 and TRBJ1-3; D is uncertain. The sample consisted of memory CD4+ T cells sorted from blood. Subset reported: CD45RA-negative fraction. CDR3 bases: TGTGCCAGCTCACCCCTGGGAGGAATTTCTGGAAACACCATATATTTT. Its translation is CASSPLGGISGNTIYF. Variable domain in full (rest from reference TRBV18 and TRBJ1-3): NAGVMQNPRHLVRRRGQEARLRCSPMKGHSHVYWYRQLPEEGLKFMVYLQKENIIDESGMPKERFSAEFPKEGPSILRIQQVVRGDSAAYFCASSPLGGISGNTIYFGEGSWLTVV.